One and the same sample provided the 6 T cell receptor beta chains below, sequenced in a study of T cells after yellow fever vaccination. TCRdb itself ran the 5' RACE reads through MiXCR, one entry per CDR3 protein. The sample records 100,000 to 150,000 distinct CDR3 sequences, approximately 8.4% being singletons. Sequenced here: CD8+ T cells sorted from PBMCs, sampled on the day of the yellow fever booster vaccination. Every receptor here comes from a man aged 18 to 29 who received the YFV17D yellow fever vaccine.

This clonotype was observed a handful of times. The rearrangement links TRBV27 to TRBJ2-5; D is undetermined. The V end lost 6 bases, the J end lost 7 bases, and 9 bases lay between the germline ends. This CDR3 spans 11 amino acids. Germline V gives CDR1 MNHEY, CDR2 SMNVEV (reference sequence). This CDR3 is CASRTAGTQYF. As DNA, the CDR3 is TGTGCCAGCAGGACCGCAGGGACCCAGTACTTC.

The V gene is TRBV12-3 or TRBV12-4, the J gene TRBJ2-1; no clear D gene. V lost 7 bases and J lost 2, with 3 bases in between. This CDR3 spans 11 amino acids. The CDR3 coding sequence is TGTGCCAGCACTACCTACAATGAGCAGTTCTTC. Residues: CASTTYNEQFF.

This chain uses TRBV6-5 with TRBJ2-7; D is unresolved. Germline V lookup: CDR1 MNHEY, CDR2 SVGAGI. The CDR3 spans 13 residues. The V and J ends lost 2 bases and 5 bases respectively, with 10 bases between them. The CDR3 protein is CASSYGQRDEQYF. In DNA, the CDR3 is TGTGCCAGCAGTTACGGGCAACGGGACGAGCAGTACTTC.

There are a few counts of this clonotype. The chain combines TRBV11-2 with TRBJ2-5; TRBD2 aligns across 9 bases. Trimming took 4 bases from V and 4 from J; bases not matched to a gene: 7. The CDR3 totals 15 residues. CDR1 and CDR2 from the germline V gene are SGHAT and FQNNGV. The CDR3 here is CASSSLAGGGETQYF. DNA of the CDR3: TGTGCCAGCAGCTCCCTGGCGGGGGGGGGAGAGACCCAGTACTTC.

This clonotype was detected many times. The chain is built from TRBV4-1 and TRBJ1-4; D uncertain. Between the trimmed V and J ends, which lost 8 bases and 4 bases, there was a span of 17 bases. Germline V gives CDR1 MGHRA, CDR2 YSYEKL. This CDR3 has 15 residues. DNA of the CDR3: TGCGCCAGCCTAAACCCCGGGTCAGGTAATGAAAAACTGTTTTTT. Protein product: CASLNPGSGNEKLFF.

The genes are TRBV29-1 and TRBJ2-7; the match to TRBD1 covers 9 bases. The CDR3 runs to 14 residues. CDR1 and CDR2 (germline): SQVTM, ANQGSEA. The ends lost 3 bases at V and 6 bases at J; junction bases unmatched: 9. The CDR3 sequence is CSVDGTGRNGEQYF. The CDR3 coding sequence is TGCAGCGTTGATGGGACAGGGAGAAATGGCGAGCAGTACTTC.